Below, 5 T cell receptor beta chains from the same sample are listed, as sequenced in a study of blood T cell repertoires in COVID-19. The assay was immunoSEQ multiplex PCR, and TCRdb's table has in-frame clones only and misses some. The sample holds 45,000 to 55,000 clones, roughly 88% seen once. Sequenced material: peripheral blood. Receptors were obtained from a human donor in a cohort sampled during active COVID-19.

This chain joins TRBV18 and TRBJ1-1, with 8 nucleotides matching TRBD1. CDR3 length equals 14 residues. Germline V gene data show CDR1 as KGHSH and CDR2 as LQKENI. V lost 6 bases and J lost 1; bases outside the gene matches: 4. The CDR3 sequence is CASSGGQENTEAFF. In DNA, the CDR3 is TGTGCCAGCTCGGGGGGACAGGAGAACACTGAAGCTTTCTTT.

The V and J genes are TRBV18 and TRBJ1-5; D is uncertain. The CDR3 sequence is 14 residues long. V lost 1 base and J lost 2, with 6 bases in between. Looked up from germline, CDR1 is KGHSH and CDR2 is LQKENI. CDR3 in amino acids: CASSPREGNQPQHF. The CDR3 DNA is TGTGCCAGCTCACCACGAGAAGGCAATCAGCCCCAGCATTTT.

The chain couples TRBV12-5 to TRBJ2-3; D uncertain. The CDR3 is 15 residues long. Germline V CDR1 and CDR2: LGHNT, FRNRAP. V lost 3 bases and J 0 bases, leaving 10 bases between the germline ends. The CDR3 loop reads CASGFDTASTDTQYF. DNA of the CDR3: TGTGCTAGTGGTTTCGATACAGCTAGCACAGATACGCAGTATTTT.

This chain joins TRBV2 and TRBJ1-1; no clear D. V lost 5 bases and J lost 0, with 16 bases in between. Per the germline V gene, CDR1 is SNHLY and CDR2 is FYNNEI. The CDR3 has 16 residues. For the CDR3, the DNA is TGTGCCAGCAGTCTTAGACACATGGCTATGAACACTGAAGCTTTCTTT. This encodes CASSLRHMAMNTEAFF.

The J gene is TRBJ2-1, the V gene TRBV5-1, with a weak D call TRBD1 (5 bases). V was shortened by 0 bases and J by 0 bases, with 7 bases between the two germline ends. Germline loops: CDR1 SGHRS, CDR2 YFSETQ. There are 15 residues in the CDR3. CDR3 region: CASSLGQGSYNEQFF. CDR3 bases: TGCGCCAGCAGCTTGGGGCAGGGCTCCTACAATGAGCAGTTCTTC.